This T cell receptor beta chain was recovered during a study of graft-versus-host responses after intestinal transplantation. Only in-frame clones appear in the TCRdb table, and some are missing; sequencing was by immunoSEQ multiplex PCR. This table holds 60,000 to 75,000 clones, 89% found once. There are 11 residues in the CDR3. CDR1 is GTSNPN, CDR2 SVGIG, per germline (reference sequence). Trimming cost V 2 bases and J 5 bases, with 7 bases left between them. Lamina propria and intraepithelial lymphocytes were released by processing graft tissue. The sample in question was ileum tissue, obtained about 350 days after transplant. The rearrangement links TRBV30 to TRBJ2-7; D is ambiguous. This receptor was obtained from a human patient who received an intestinal transplant, so some T cells may come from the graft donor. The CDR3 here is CAWSPSDEQYF. CDR3 coding DNA: TGTGCCTGGAGTCCCAGCGACGAGCAGTACTTC.